This T cell receptor beta chain was profiled in a study of cytomegalovirus exposure and HLA in healthy donors (dated by TCRdb to 2016 to 2017). Background on the whole study: An earlier analysis of roughly 570 of the donors reported about 260 Gb of sequence data and 95 million to 130 million unique TCR beta sequences obtained from about 180 million T cells. All discovery cohort repertoires had been generated using a single sequencing platform. An early release that covered approximately 600 HLA-typed donors contained approximately 300 gigabases of sequencing data and about 93 million unique TCR sequences. HLA typing covered class I and class II loci at four-digit resolution. The study aimed to test whether signatures of past pathogen exposure could be identified by cataloging public T cell receptors. A separate validation cohort of 100 to 150 different subjects was used in addition to the 666-subject first cohort. To study patterns of TCR occurrence, a later analysis re-analyzed previously published TCR beta repertoires from just over 650 donors and added high-resolution HLA genotyping. An earlier analysis of 587 of the donors applied high-throughput TCR beta sequencing to assess whether each TCR beta V gene segment acted as functional or pseudogenic. The study used immunosequencing to profile the T cell repertoires of approximately 630 subjects and linked those repertoires to cytomegalovirus serostatus. The number of donors typed differed by locus, with roughly 629-640 for A, B, C, DRB1 and DQB1, around 500 for DQA1, 600 to 610 for DPA1, and about 450 for DPB1. Of the 398 genotyped donors, more than 75% were placed in the genetic ancestry cluster associated with self-reported Caucasian donors. Across some 400 genotyped donors of the cohort, an average of roughly 230,000 unique TCR beta nucleotide sequences per donor were sequenced, and approximately 17% of those sequences were non-productive. Rather than drawing on any new phenotypic data, the later analysis identified candidate immune exposures from TCR beta sequences and the way those sequences occurred across donors. Donor age, sex, ethnicity and CMV serostatus were compiled alongside the repertoire data. A later genetic analysis used genome-wide SNP genotypes for about 65% of the roughly 670 donors, treating that subset as a discovery cohort. To predict cytomegalovirus infection status, the study combined high-throughput TCR immunosequencing, statistical association of individual TCRs with disease status, and machine learning. A handful of DR-DQ haplotypes were handled as single units for association and clustering because linkage in the cohort was strong.

The cohort was made up of 666 healthy bone marrow donors. All cohort members were sampled while nominally healthy, although unrecorded immune exposures were likely present. The donor was CMV seronegative and was included in the group of about 400 seronegative cohort members. A peripheral blood sample was collected from each donor, and TCR beta sequencing was performed on peripheral blood mononuclear cells. The Qiagen DNeasy Blood Extraction Kit was used to extract genomic DNA from the blood cell samples. General conclusions and limits of the study: In a later analysis, the rate of TCR association differed among HLA loci, with DRB1 alleles having the most associated TCRs and HLA-C alleles having the fewest. A cluster of highly shared sequence variants was judged likely to represent a technical artifact of the sequencing pipeline. A later analysis reported that several top co-occurrence clusters appeared linked to parvovirus B19, influenza, CMV and Epstein-Barr virus. V-gene and J-gene trimming of TCR beta chains was associated with a missense DCLRE1C variant in a later genetic analysis, and the association was replicated in an independent cohort. Correlated functional status among segregating V segments might reflect linkage disequilibrium, but an unknown experimental factor could not be ruled out. CMV serostatus was the only immune exposure information available for the cohort. A few of the identified cytomegalovirus-associated TCR beta chains were confirmed in vitro to be specific for cytomegalovirus antigens. Because counts were too low, about 18 rarely observed V segments, including chromosome 9 orphons, were excluded from the earlier analysis of some 540 of the donors. Across donors, most TCR sequences were observed very rarely, whereas some public TCRs were present in many individuals. Assigning TCR associations to individual alleles was difficult when HLA alleles, especially DR and DQ, strongly co-occurred. This cohort had only TCR beta chains sequenced, and the lack of alpha or paired-chain data limited which features could be detected. HLA typing was unavailable for some donors at each locus, so association tests used only the typed subset. The authors suggested that the approach could potentially be generalized to other disease states and immunological phenotypes. Because the 87-base-pair reads could not distinguish some IMGT-functional V segments, including TRBV6-2 and TRBV6-3, those segments were excluded. A later analysis associated approximately 17,000 TCR beta sequences with specific HLA alleles at a false discovery rate of 0.05. Roughly uniform sequencing depth across donors was assumed in presence/absence analyses, although this assumption may not hold. The classifier was reported to diagnose cytomegalovirus status with high specificity and sensitivity in both the original and validation cohorts. A later analysis found that most CMV-associated TCR beta chains appeared HLA-restricted, with HLA associations seemingly driven largely by CMV exposure. Compared with equally common non-associated chains, HLA-associated TCR beta chains in a later analysis were more clonally expanded and had lower generation probabilities. A further reported finding was that TCR beta sequences accurately predicted the HLA-A and HLA-B alleles for most subjects in the first cohort. According to a later genetic analysis, donors in an Asian-associated ancestry cluster had fewer N-insertions in productive TCRs than the roughly 670-donor mean. In an earlier analysis of about 600 of the donors, most TCR beta V segments appeared in productive rearrangements about 87% or about 30% of the time, broadly matching IMGT annotations. The study gave a list of some 150 TCR beta chains associated with cytomegalovirus.

A note on this clone: Its antigen target is currently unknown. Base-call qualities are not available, and no considerably larger clone is one nucleotide away.

Library creation used the immunoSEQ multiplex PCR assay. For the multiplex PCR, a mixture combining 60 forward primers for TCR Vbeta segments and 13 reverse primers for TCR Jbeta segments was used. The CDR3 region of rearranged TCR beta genes was amplified from genomic DNA with a multiplex PCR assay. The amplified TCR beta libraries were sequenced on the Illumina HiSeq System as 87-base-pair reads. The authors' analysis ran thus. A later analysis counted some 80 million unique TCR beta chains across the 650 to 800 repertoires, and around 9.9 million of these chains were shared by at least two donors. A nearest-neighbor algorithm error-corrected the raw reads and collapsed the reads into unique sequences, merging closely related sequences to remove PCR and sequencing errors. To assign V, D and J gene segments, CDR3 sequences were aligned to IMGT reference sequences. For a sequence to be retained, a match of at least six nucleotides was required to both a V gene segment and a J gene segment. Rearrangements were classified as productive when the CDR3 lacked stop codons and remained in frame with V and J, and all other rearrangements were classified as non-productive. Following IMGT convention, CDR3 was defined as the stretch from the second conserved V-encoded cysteine up to the conserved J-encoded phenylalanine. Sequences without an unambiguous match to a single V gene segment were excluded from the earlier analysis of over 500 of the donors. An earlier analysis of 450 to 650 of the donors called V segments functional above 56.7% productive rearrangements and segregating when the between-donor standard deviation exceeded 5%. A statistical classification framework was built for diagnosing cytomegalovirus status from the catalog of TCR beta chain sequences. A later analysis assigned V and J genes by comparing TCR nucleotide sequences with IMGT/GENE-DB human TR gene sequences. A later analysis assigned CDR3 sequences and most-parsimonious VDJ recombination scenarios with the TCRdist pipeline. In a later analysis, each TCR beta chain was defined by its CDR3 amino acid sequence together with its V-gene family, and reads without a unique V-gene family were excluded. As a way to deal with suspected cross-contamination and a sequencing artifact, a later analysis dropped under 600 nucleotide sequences that were highly shared and had low generation probability. A later analysis calculated a clonal expansion index for each public chain from normalized within-repertoire ranks of inferred template counts. In a later analysis, generation probabilities were computed using a VDJ recombination model fitted to out-of-frame rearrangements, and the results were checked against IGoR. In a later analysis, hypergeometric tests were used to score TCR-TCR, TCR-HLA and TCR-CMV co-occurrence, with a repertoire-size bias correction applied to TCR pairs. To estimate false discovery rates, a later analysis permuted the HLA or CMV assignments 20 times. In a later analysis, co-occurring TCRs were grouped with DBSCAN, and TCRdist sequence similarity was added when clustering was performed within HLA-allele-positive subsets. Repertoires with fewer than 30,000 or more than 120,000 public chains, plus five repertoires with anomalous nucleotide sharing, were excluded from co-occurrence clustering. TCRdb retrieved this table from immuneACCESS and kept in-frame rearrangements only. Not all clones are present; in checked studies, unresolved V genes account for under half, and no reason is known for the remainder. D and trimming were read from the DNA, whereas the V and J calls and clone size are those reported in that table. Here the sample has 85,000 to 90,000 clones; about 67% occur a single time. The top ten hold roughly 2.2% of the sample.

CDR3 length: 12 amino acids, cysteine to phenylalanine. The CDR3 DNA has 36 bases and is translated from base 1. The V end loses 1 base and the J end loses 8 bases, and a stretch of 5 bases separates them. The germline V gene sets CDR1 to SGHAT and CDR2 to FQNNGV. Here the chain combines TRBV11-2 and TRBJ1-4; TRBD1 is a possible D gene, resting on 5 matching bases. The receptor's source is a man aged 30-40 years in good health and CMV-seronegative. Sequencing was carried out using PBMCs. DNA sequence: TGTGCCAGCAGCTTAGGGGGCGAAAAACTGTTTTTT. It translates to CASSLGGEKLFF.